This TCR beta chain appears in the sequencing data of a study of control samples from healthy donors and cancer patients. Libraries were prepared by immunoSEQ multiplex PCR; TCRdb keeps only in-frame clonotypes and omits some of them. Altogether about 190,000 clones are present, about 93% being singletons, with the ten largest covering approximately 1.5%. Germline CDR1 SGHDN, CDR2 FVKESK. The CDR3 length is 17 residues. V was clipped by 5 bases and J by 3 bases; unmatched bases: 11. J is TRBJ1-1 and V is TRBV14; 11 bases fit TRBD1. The TCR was taken from a young man in good health. The sample comprised blood. The CDR3 loop is CASSSWTGGSGDTEAFF. The DNA of the CDR3 is TGTGCCAGCAGCTCATGGACAGGGGGCAGCGGGGACACTGAAGCTTTCTTT.